This T cell receptor beta chain was recovered during a study of control samples from healthy donors and cancer patients. The assay was immunoSEQ multiplex PCR, and TCRdb's table has in-frame clones only and misses some. The repertoire holds 100,000 to 150,000 clones, with 75% to 95% as singletons. The CDR3 spans 12 residues. Trimming took off 0 bases at V and 12 bases at J, with 11 bases between the two ends. Germline V CDR1 and CDR2: PRHDT, FYEKMQ (reference sequence). The source is a man between 18 and 35 years old in good health. This sequence joins TRBV13 and TRBJ1-2; D might be TRBD1 (6 bases). Material: blood. The CDR3 loop reads CASSLGRGVHTF. Here the CDR3 DNA reads TGTGCCAGCAGCTTAGGAAGGGGGGTCCACACCTTC.